The rows below give T cell receptor beta chains drawn from one sample of a study of blood T cell repertoires in COVID-19. Using immunoSEQ multiplex PCR, the repertoire was profiled, and TCRdb retains in-frame clones only, with some absent. This sample yields about 51,000 clones, of which 65% to 90% are seen a single time; roughly 1.3% belongs to the top ten. Material for sequencing was peripheral blood. These receptors were collected from a man aged 55-75 years with acute or convalescent COVID-19. The CDR3 runs from the conserved cysteine through the conserved F or W. The order of the fields is D gene, J gene, V gene, clone size, CDR3 protein, CDR3 DNA. D genes are given only for firm matches. Where a row states a size, it is once, few, many or the class of an expanded clone; other rows omit it.

>NA|TRBJ2-7|TRBV7-8|NA
CASSLQGSSYEQYF
TGTGCCAGCAGCTTACAGGGATCCTCCTACGAGCAGTACTTC
>NA|TRBJ2-2|TRBV2|NA
CASSLRPQVGELFF
TGTGCCAGCAGTCTCCGACCGCAGGTCGGGGAGCTGTTTTTT
>NA|TRBJ2-5|TRBV11-2|NA
CASSLDFPGNQETQYF
TGTGCCAGCAGCTTAGATTTTCCGGGTAACCAAGAGACCCAGTACTTC
>NA|TRBJ2-7|TRBV29-1|NA
CSVTGIYEQYF
TGCAGCGTTACAGGGATCTACGAGCAGTACTTC
>TRBD1|TRBJ2-3|TRBV13|NA
CASSRGPGTDTQYF
TGTGCCAGCAGTAGGGGGCCAGGGACAGATACGCAGTATTTT
>TRBD1|TRBJ1-1|TRBV10-3|NA
CAIREGAGGEAFF
TGTGCCATCAGGGAGGGGGCAGGGGGTGAAGCTTTCTTT
>TRBD1|TRBJ1-5|TRBV27|NA
CASSLSGQGSNQPQHF
TGTGCCAGCAGTTTATCGGGACAGGGGTCCAATCAGCCCCAGCATTTT
>TRBD1|TRBJ1-3|TRBV6-5|NA
CASTQQGSAGNTIYF
TGTGCCAGCACTCAACAGGGGTCGGCTGGAAACACCATATATTTT
>TRBD1|TRBJ1-6|TRBV5-1|once
CASSDRQGGNNSPLHF
TGCGCCAGCAGCGACCGACAGGGTGGGAATAATTCACCCCTCCACTTT
>NA|TRBJ2-7|TRBV5-4|NA
CASSLETGVGEQYF
TGTGCCAGCAGCTTGGAAACAGGAGTAGGCGAGCAGTACTTC
>NA|TRBJ1-4|TRBV4-1|NA
CASSQETRGELFF
TGCGCCAGCAGCCAAGAAACTCGGGGGGAACTGTTTTTT
>NA|TRBJ2-2|TRBV25-1|NA
CASSISQGSGELFF
TGTGCCAGCAGCATATCCCAGGGGTCCGGGGAGCTGTTTTTT
>TRBD1|TRBJ2-7|TRBV6-6|NA
CASSGQGLTYEQYF
TGTGCCAGCAGCGGACAGGGTTTGACCTACGAGCAGTACTTC
>NA|TRBJ2-2|TRBV21-1|NA
CARRGRTTRKNTGELFF
TGTGCCAGACGAGGAAGAACTACACGCAAGAACACCGGGGAGCTGTTTTTT
>TRBD1|TRBJ1-4|TRBV7-2|NA
CASSLPQGAYEKLFF
TGTGCCAGCAGCTTACCGCAGGGGGCTTACGAAAAACTGTTTTTT
>TRBD1|TRBJ2-7|TRBV6-2/TRBV6-3|NA
CASSYPGQGHYEQYF
TGTGCCAGCAGTTATCCGGGACAGGGACACTACGAGCAGTACTTC
>NA|TRBJ2-7|TRBV29-1|NA
CSVGGPGLYEQYF
TGCAGCGTCGGGGGTCCCGGGCTCTACGAGCAGTACTTC
>NA|TRBJ2-5|TRBV5-4|NA
CASSNDRDSGSQETQYF
TGTGCCAGCAGTAACGACAGGGACAGCGGGAGTCAAGAGACCCAGTACTTC
>TRBD2|TRBJ2-7|TRBV6-4|NA
CASSDPGTSVSYEQYF
TGTGCCAGCAGTGATCCCGGGACTAGCGTTTCCTACGAGCAGTACTTC
>NA|TRBJ2-5|TRBV14|NA
CASSFGGRATQYF
TGTGCCAGCAGTTTTGGAGGGAGAGCGACCCAGTACTTC
>TRBD1|TRBJ1-4|TRBV12-5|NA
CASGGRTGQGYEKLFF
TGTGCTAGTGGCGGCCGGACGGGACAGGGGTATGAAAAACTGTTTTTT
>NA|TRBJ1-5|TRBV2|NA
CASSDARGRGQDNQPQHF
TGTGCCAGCAGTGACGCCCGGGGGAGGGGTCAGGACAATCAGCCCCAGCATTTT
>TRBD2|TRBJ2-2|TRBV7-3|NA
CASSLSTSGGPGTGELFF
TGTGCCAGCAGCTTAAGCACCTCGGGGGGGCCCGGCACCGGGGAGCTGTTTTTT
>TRBD2|TRBJ2-1|TRBV6-2/TRBV6-3|once
CASSYLAGGSYNEQFF
TGTGCCAGCAGTTACCTAGCGGGGGGCTCCTACAATGAGCAGTTCTTC
>TRBD1|TRBJ2-1|TRBV7-6|NA
CASSGQGGSYNEQFF
TGTGCCAGCAGCGGACAGGGAGGCTCCTACAATGAGCAGTTCTTC
>TRBD1|TRBJ1-5|TRBV7-2|NA
CASSLRGRIDYSNQPQHF
TGTGCCAGCAGCTTAAGGGGGCGGATCGACTATAGCAATCAGCCCCAGCATTTT
>NA|TRBJ1-1|TRBV11-2|NA
CASSLGLFNTEAFF
TGTGCCAGCAGCTTAGGTTTATTTAACACTGAAGCTTTCTTT
>NA|TRBJ2-7|TRBV3-1/TRBV3-2|NA
CASSQRDRLPGEQYF
TGTGCCAGCAGCCAACGTGACCGCCTTCCGGGGGAGCAGTACTTC
>TRBD1|TRBJ2-7|TRBV7-2|NA
CASSLGQGRSYEQYF
TGTGCCAGCAGCTTAGGACAGGGAAGGTCCTACGAGCAGTACTTC
>NA|TRBJ2-7|TRBV27|NA
CASGYYSGSYEQYF
TGTGCCAGCGGATACTATAGCGGATCCTACGAGCAGTACTTC
>TRBD1|TRBJ1-1|TRBV27|once
CASSPLQGGGTEAFF
TGTGCCAGCAGTCCACTACAGGGGGGAGGCACTGAAGCTTTCTTT
>NA|TRBJ1-6|TRBV4-3|NA
CASSQDQGRSNSPLHF
TGCGCCAGCAGCCAAGATCAGGGAAGGAGTAATTCACCCCTCCACTTT
>TRBD2|TRBJ2-7|TRBV28|NA
CASSSQDWASGSPYEQYF
TGTGCCAGCAGTTCACAGGACTGGGCTAGCGGGAGCCCCTACGAGCAGTACTTC
>TRBD1|TRBJ2-7|TRBV5-1|once
CASSFSGTGPYEQYF
TGCGCCAGCAGCTTTTCCGGGACAGGGCCCTACGAGCAGTACTTC
>TRBD2|TRBJ2-3|TRBV5-4|NA
CASSLASGPGTDTQYF
TGTGCCAGCAGCTTGGCTAGCGGTCCGGGCACAGATACGCAGTATTTT
>NA|TRBJ1-1|TRBV5-6|NA
CASSHRDDTEAFF
TGTGCCAGCAGCCACAGGGACGACACTGAAGCTTTCTTT
>NA|TRBJ1-6|TRBV7-9|few
CASSPLGQINSPLHF
TGTGCCAGCAGCCCCCTAGGACAGATTAATTCACCCCTCCACTTT
>TRBD1|TRBJ2-3|TRBV5-1|NA
CASSFDRDRKYLSTDTQYF
TGCGCCAGCAGCTTCGACCGGGACAGGAAATACCTGAGCACAGATACGCAGTATTTT